This is a list of T cell receptor beta chains from one sample in a study of blood T cell repertoires in COVID-19. Produced via immunoSEQ multiplex PCR; TCRdb's table is partial and in-frame only. Seen here are more than 300,000 clones, nearly 90% observed once, and the top ten hold around 0.97%. The sample comprised peripheral blood. These receptors came from a woman aged 35 to 49 with COVID-19, enrolled during active disease. CDR3s include the opening cysteine and the closing phenylalanine or tryptophan. A D gene is named only where the DNA matches it firmly. Expanded clones get a size class; other rows say once, few or many, or leave the size out.

j_call | v_call | clone_size | d_call | cdr3_nt | cdr3_aa
TRBJ1-1 | TRBV7-2 | NA | NA | TGTGCCAGCAGCTACTTAAGCAGCTATCCCTCAGGAGAAGCTTTCTTT | CASSYLSSYPSGEAFF
TRBJ2-7 | TRBV28 | NA | TRBD1 | TGTGCCAGCAGTTCCTCTGACAGGGACGAGCAGTACTTC | CASSSSDRDEQYF
TRBJ2-3 | TRBV10-3 | NA | NA | TGTGCCCTCGCCGGGGTAGACACAGATACGCAGTATTTT | CALAGVDTDTQYF
TRBJ1-3 | TRBV4-3 | NA | NA | TGCGCCAGCAGCCAAGACTTCTCGGCTGGAAACACCATATATTTT | CASSQDFSAGNTIYF
TRBJ2-7 | TRBV25-1 | NA | TRBD1 | TGTGCCAGCAGTGAACCTAAGAGGGACAGGGAGGCGGGCGAGCAGTACTTC | CASSEPKRDREAGEQYF
TRBJ2-7 | TRBV24-1 | NA | NA | TGTGCCACCAGTGACTCCGGACTGGGGACTCCAGGCTACGAGCAGTACTTC | CATSDSGLGTPGYEQYF
TRBJ1-3 | TRBV27 | NA | NA | TGTGCCAGCAGTTTGCCCCTGGGGCTGGCTGGAAACACCATATATTTT | CASSLPLGLAGNTIYF
TRBJ2-6 | TRBV19 | NA | TRBD2 | TGTGCCAGTCGGGTCCGGGGAGGGATTGGGGCTGGGGCCAACGTCCTGACTTTC | CASRVRGGIGAGANVLTF
TRBJ2-2 | TRBV12-5 | once | TRBD1 | TGTGCTAGTGGTTTGATTTCGTTCAGGACAGGGTTCACCGGGGAGCTGTTTTTT | CASGLISFRTGFTGELFF
TRBJ2-3 | TRBV27 | NA | NA | TGTGCCAGCAGTTTATATCATGGCAGGGAGGCAGATACGCAGTATTTT | CASSLYHGREADTQYF
TRBJ2-5 | TRBV10-3 | NA | NA | TGTGCCACCGAGAAAGGCGGCGACCAAGAGACCCAGTACTTC | CATEKGGDQETQYF
TRBJ1-1 | TRBV6-2/TRBV6-3 | NA | TRBD1 | TGTGCCAGCAGTTCCCCGGACAGGGCCTACACTGAAGCTTTCTTT | CASSSPDRAYTEAFF
TRBJ1-2 | TRBV15 | NA | NA | TGTGCCACCAGCAGGCAAACAGGGAACTATGGCTACACCTTC | CATSRQTGNYGYTF
TRBJ1-2 | TRBV6-6 | once | TRBD1 | TGTGCCAGCAGTCGGACAGGGGAGAATGGCTACACCTTC | CASSRTGENGYTF
TRBJ1-2 | TRBV19 | once | TRBD1 | TGTGCCAGTAGTATAGTCGGTTTGTCGGGACAGGGTAACTATGGCTACACCTTC | CASSIVGLSGQGNYGYTF
TRBJ1-2 | TRBV11-1 | NA | NA | TGTGCCAGCAGCTTAGGTACGGGGGCTAACTATGGCTACACCTTC | CASSLGTGANYGYTF
TRBJ1-3 | TRBV18 | NA | NA | TGTGCCAGCTCACCACCGGGGGGGCCTCATGGAAACACCATATATTTT | CASSPPGGPHGNTIYF
TRBJ1-5 | TRBV27 | NA | NA | TGTGCCAGCAGTTTGGGGCAGGGCAATCAGCCCCAGCATTTT | CASSLGQGNQPQHF
TRBJ1-1 | TRBV6-5 | once | TRBD1 | TGTGCCAGCAGGATGACAGGGATCGCTGAAGCTTTCTTT | CASRMTGIAEAFF
TRBJ1-3 | TRBV12-3/TRBV12-4 | NA | NA | TGTGCCAGCCGACTCCCCGGAAACACCATATATTTT | CASRLPGNTIYF
TRBJ2-3 | TRBV10-3 | NA | TRBD2 | TGTGCCACTAGCCCGGGACTAGCGGGAGTGACAGATACGCAGTATTTT | CATSPGLAGVTDTQYF
TRBJ2-7 | TRBV2 | NA | NA | TGTGCCAGCATTCCTCGGGGTCTTGGGGAGCAGTACTTC | CASIPRGLGEQYF
TRBJ1-1 | TRBV5-4 | NA | NA | TGTGCCAGCAGCGCCCCTGAGGCCAGAAGCACTGAAGCTTTCTTT | CASSAPEARSTEAFF
TRBJ2-7 | TRBV7-2 | NA | TRBD2 | TGTGCCAGCAGCTTCGGGAGGAGGGCTAGCGGGAAGTACGAGCAGTACTTC | CASSFGRRASGKYEQYF
TRBJ1-3 | TRBV5-1 | NA | TRBD1 | TGCGCCAGCAGCCAGGGGGGCGGAAACACCATATATTTT | CASSQGGGNTIYF
TRBJ2-5 | TRBV3-1/TRBV3-2 | NA | NA | TGTGCCAGCAGTTCTAGAGGGTTGGAGACCCAGTACTTC | CASSSRGLETQYF
TRBJ2-7 | TRBV7-9 | NA | TRBD2 | TGTGCCAGCAGCTCCAGACTAGCGGGAGAGAGCTACGAGCAGTACTTC | CASSSRLAGESYEQYF
TRBJ1-6 | TRBV2 | few | NA | TGTGCCAGCAGTGATGGTCATGGCGGTTCACCCCTCCACTTT | CASSDGHGGSPLHF
TRBJ2-1 | TRBV7-9 | NA | NA | TGTGCCAGCAAATTATCCCGGGACACCAATGAGCAGTTCTTC | CASKLSRDTNEQFF